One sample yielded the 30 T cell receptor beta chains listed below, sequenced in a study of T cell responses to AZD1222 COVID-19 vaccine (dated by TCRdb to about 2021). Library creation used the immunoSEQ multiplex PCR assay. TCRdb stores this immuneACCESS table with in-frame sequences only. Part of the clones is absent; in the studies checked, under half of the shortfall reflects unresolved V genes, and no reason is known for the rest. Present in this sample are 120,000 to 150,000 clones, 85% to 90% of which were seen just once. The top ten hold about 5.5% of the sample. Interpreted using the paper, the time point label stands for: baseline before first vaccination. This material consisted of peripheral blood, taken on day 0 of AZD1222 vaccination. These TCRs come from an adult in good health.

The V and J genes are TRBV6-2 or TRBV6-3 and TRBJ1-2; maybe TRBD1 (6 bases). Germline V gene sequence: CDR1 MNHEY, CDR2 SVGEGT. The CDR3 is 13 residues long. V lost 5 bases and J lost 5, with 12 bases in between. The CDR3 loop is CASSQDRLYGYTF. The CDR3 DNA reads TGTGCCAGCAGTCAAGACAGGCTATATGGCTACACCTTC.

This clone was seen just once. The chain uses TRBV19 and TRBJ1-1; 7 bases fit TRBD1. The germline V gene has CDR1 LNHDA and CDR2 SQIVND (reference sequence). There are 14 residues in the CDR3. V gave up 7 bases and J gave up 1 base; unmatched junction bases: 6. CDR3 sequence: CASTLQGPNTEAFF. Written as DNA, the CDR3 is TGTGCCAGTACTCTACAGGGGCCGAACACTGAAGCTTTCTTT. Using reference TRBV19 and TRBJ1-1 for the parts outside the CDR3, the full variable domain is DGGITQSPKYLFRKEGQNVTLSCEQNLNHDAMYWYRQDPGQGLRLIYYSQIVNDFQKGDIAEGYSVSREKKESFPLTVTSAQKNPTAFYLCASTLQGPNTEAFFGQGTRLTVV.

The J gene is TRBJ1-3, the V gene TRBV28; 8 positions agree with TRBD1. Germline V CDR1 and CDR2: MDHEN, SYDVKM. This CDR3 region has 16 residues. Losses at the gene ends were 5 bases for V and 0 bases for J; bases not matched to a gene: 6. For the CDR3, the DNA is TGTGCCAGCAGTAAGGGGACAGGCCTCTCTGGAAACACCATATATTTT. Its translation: CASSKGTGLSGNTIYF.

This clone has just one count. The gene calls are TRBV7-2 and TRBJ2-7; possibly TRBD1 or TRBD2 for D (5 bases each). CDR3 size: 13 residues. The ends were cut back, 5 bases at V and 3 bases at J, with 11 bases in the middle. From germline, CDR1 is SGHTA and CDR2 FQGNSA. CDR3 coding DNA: TGTGCCAGCAGCCTAGGGACCAACTACGAGCAGTACTTC. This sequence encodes CASSLGTNYEQYF. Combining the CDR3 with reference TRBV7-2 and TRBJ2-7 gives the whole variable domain GAGVSQSPSNKVTEKGKDVELRCDPISGHTALYWYRQSLGQGLEFLIYFQGNSAPDKSGLPSDRFSAERTGGSVSTLTIQRTQQEDSAVYLCASSLGTNYEQYFGPGTRLTVT.

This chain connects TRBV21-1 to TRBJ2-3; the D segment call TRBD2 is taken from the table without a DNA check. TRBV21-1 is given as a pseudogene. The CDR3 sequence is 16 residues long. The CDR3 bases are TGTGCCAGCAGCAAAACTAGGCTAGCGGGGTCTTATACGCAGTATTTT. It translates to CASSKTRLAGSYTQYF.

CDR3 nucleotides: TGTGCCAGCAGCGTAGGTGGGAGTAGCACAGATACGCAGTATTTT. Residues: CASSVGGSSTDTQYF. The genes are TRBV9 and TRBJ2-3; D is perhaps TRBD2 (5 bases). In germline, CDR1 is SGDLS, CDR2 YYNGEE. Trimming left V 0 bases short and J 0 bases short, with 8 bases between. The CDR3 has 15 amino acids.

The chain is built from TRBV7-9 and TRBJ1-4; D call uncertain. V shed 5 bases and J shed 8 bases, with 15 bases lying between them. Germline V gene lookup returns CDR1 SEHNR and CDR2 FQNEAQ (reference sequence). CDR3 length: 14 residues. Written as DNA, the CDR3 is TGTGCCAGCAGCCCCCCCTCTGGCCGGGAAAAACTGTTTTTT. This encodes CASSPPSGREKLFF.

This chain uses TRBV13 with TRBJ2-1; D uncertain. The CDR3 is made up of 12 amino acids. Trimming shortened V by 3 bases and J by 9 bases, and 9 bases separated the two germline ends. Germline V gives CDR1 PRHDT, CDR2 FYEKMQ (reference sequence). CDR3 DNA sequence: TGTGCCAGCAGCTTCATTGTTGGTGAGCAGTTCTTC. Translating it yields CASSFIVGEQFF.

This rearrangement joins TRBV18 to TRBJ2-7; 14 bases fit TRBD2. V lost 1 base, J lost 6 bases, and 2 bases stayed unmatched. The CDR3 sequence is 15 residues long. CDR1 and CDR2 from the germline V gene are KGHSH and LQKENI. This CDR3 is CASSPQGLAGAEQYF. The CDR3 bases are TGTGCCAGCTCACCACAGGGACTAGCGGGAGCCGAGCAGTACTTC.

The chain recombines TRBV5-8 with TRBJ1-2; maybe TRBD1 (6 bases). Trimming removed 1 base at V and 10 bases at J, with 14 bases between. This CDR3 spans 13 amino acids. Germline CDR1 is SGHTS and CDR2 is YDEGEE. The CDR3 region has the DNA TGTGCCAGCAGCTTGTTTTCAGGGGATGACTACACCTTC. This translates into CASSLFSGDDYTF.

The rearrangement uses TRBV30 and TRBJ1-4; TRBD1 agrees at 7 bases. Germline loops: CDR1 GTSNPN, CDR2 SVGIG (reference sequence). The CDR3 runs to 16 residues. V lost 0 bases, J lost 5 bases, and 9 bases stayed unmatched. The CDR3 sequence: CAWSVRLTGKNEKLFF. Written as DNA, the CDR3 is TGTGCCTGGAGTGTACGCCTGACAGGGAAAAATGAAAAACTGTTTTTT.

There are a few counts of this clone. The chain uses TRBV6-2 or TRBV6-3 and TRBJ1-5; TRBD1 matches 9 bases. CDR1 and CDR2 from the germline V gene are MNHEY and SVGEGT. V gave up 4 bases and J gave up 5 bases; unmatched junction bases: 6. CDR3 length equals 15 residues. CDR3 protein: CASSWTGAEDQPQHF. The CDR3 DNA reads TGTGCCAGCAGTTGGACAGGGGCTGAAGATCAGCCCCAGCATTTT.

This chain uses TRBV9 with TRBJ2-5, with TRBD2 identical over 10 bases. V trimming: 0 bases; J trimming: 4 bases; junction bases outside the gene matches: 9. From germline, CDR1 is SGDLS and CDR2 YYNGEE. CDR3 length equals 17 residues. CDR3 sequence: CASSVADQREGRETQYF. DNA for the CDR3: TGTGCCAGCAGCGTAGCTGACCAGCGGGAGGGACGAGAGACCCAGTACTTC.

CDR3 DNA sequence: TGTGCCACCAGTGACCTAAGGAGGTGGGGGCACGAGCAGTACTTC. This sequence encodes CATSDLRRWGHEQYF. The chain combines TRBV24-1 with TRBJ2-7; possible D gene TRBD1, 6 bases. Trimming took off 4 bases at V and 5 bases at J, with 17 bases between the two ends. Germline-derived CDR1 and CDR2 are KGHDR and SFDVKD. The CDR3 spans 15 residues.

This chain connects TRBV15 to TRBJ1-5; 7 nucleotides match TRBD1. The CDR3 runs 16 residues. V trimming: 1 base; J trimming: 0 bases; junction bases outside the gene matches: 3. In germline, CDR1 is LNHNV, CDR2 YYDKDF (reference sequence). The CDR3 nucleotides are TGTGCCACCAGCAGAGGGACAGGCTATAGCAATCAGCCCCAGCATTTT. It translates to CATSRGTGYSNQPQHF.

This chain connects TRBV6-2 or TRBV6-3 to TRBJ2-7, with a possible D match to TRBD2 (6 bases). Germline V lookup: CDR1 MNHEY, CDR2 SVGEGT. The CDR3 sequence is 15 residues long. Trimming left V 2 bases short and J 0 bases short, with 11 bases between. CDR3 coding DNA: TGTGCCAGCAGTTACGAGGAAGCGGGCTCCTACGAGCAGTACTTC. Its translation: CASSYEEAGSYEQYF.

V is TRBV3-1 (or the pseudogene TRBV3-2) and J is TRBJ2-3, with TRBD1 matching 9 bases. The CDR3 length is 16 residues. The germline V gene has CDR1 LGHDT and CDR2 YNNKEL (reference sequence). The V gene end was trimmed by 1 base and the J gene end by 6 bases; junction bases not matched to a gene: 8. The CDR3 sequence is CASSQVATGGIDTQYF. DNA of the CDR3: TGTGCCAGCAGCCAAGTGGCCACAGGGGGCATTGATACGCAGTATTTT.

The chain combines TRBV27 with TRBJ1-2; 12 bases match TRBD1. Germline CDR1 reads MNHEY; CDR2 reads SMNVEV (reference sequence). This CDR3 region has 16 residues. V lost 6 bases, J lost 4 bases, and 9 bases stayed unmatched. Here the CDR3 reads CASRGGQGAGIYGYTF. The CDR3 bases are TGTGCCAGCAGAGGGGGACAGGGGGCTGGGATCTATGGCTACACCTTC.

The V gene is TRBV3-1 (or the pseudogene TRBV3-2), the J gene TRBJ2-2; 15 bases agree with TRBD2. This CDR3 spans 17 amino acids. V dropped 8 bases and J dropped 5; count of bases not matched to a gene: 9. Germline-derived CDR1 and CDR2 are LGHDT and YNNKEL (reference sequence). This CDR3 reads CASPGLAGGPSTGELFF. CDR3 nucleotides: TGTGCCAGCCCTGGACTAGCGGGAGGGCCCTCGACCGGGGAGCTGTTTTTT.

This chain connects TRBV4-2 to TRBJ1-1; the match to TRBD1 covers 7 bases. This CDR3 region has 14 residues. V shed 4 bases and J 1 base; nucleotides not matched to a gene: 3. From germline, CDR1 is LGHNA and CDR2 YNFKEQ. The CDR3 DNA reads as TGTGCCAGCAGCCGGGACAGCGAGAACACTGAAGCTTTCTTT. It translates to CASSRDSENTEAFF.

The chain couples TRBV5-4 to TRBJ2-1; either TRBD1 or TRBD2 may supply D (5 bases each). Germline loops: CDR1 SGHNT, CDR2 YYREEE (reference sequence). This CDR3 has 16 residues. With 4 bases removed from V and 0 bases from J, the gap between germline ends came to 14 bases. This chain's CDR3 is CASSRAGASSYNEQFF. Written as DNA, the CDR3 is TGTGCCAGCAGCCGGGCCGGGGCCTCCTCCTACAATGAGCAGTTCTTC.

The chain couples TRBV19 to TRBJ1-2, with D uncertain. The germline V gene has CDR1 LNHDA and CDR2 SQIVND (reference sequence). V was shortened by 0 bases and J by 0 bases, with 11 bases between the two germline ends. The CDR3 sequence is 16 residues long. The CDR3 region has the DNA TGTGCCAGTAGTATAGATCGGAAAGTAACTAACTATGGCTACACCTTC. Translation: CASSIDRKVTNYGYTF.

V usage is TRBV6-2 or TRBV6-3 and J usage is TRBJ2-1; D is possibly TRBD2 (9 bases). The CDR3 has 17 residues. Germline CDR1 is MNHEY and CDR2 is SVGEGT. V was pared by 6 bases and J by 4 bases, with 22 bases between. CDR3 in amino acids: CASSQGASGTSYNEQFF. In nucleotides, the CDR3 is TGTGCCAGCAGCCAGGGGGCTAGCGGGACCTCATACAATGAGCAGTTCTTC.

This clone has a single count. The CDR3 DNA follows: TGTGCCAGCAGCTTCGGGGGGAGCTCCTACAATGAGCAGTTCTTC. Translated, it gives CASSFGGSSYNEQFF. The chain combines TRBV5-4 with TRBJ2-1; 7 positions match TRBD2. This CDR3 is 15 amino acids long. Germline trimming cut 2 bases from V and 0 bases from J; bases unmatched to any gene: 2. Germline assignment: CDR1 SGHNT and CDR2 YYREEE (reference sequence).

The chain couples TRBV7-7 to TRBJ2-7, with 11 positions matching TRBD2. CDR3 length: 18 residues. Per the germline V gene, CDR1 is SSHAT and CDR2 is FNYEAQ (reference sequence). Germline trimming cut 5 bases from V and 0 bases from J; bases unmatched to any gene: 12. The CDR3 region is CASSQRGTSGSLSYEQYF. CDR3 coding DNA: TGTGCCAGCAGCCAAAGGGGGACTAGCGGTTCCCTCTCCTACGAGCAGTACTTC.

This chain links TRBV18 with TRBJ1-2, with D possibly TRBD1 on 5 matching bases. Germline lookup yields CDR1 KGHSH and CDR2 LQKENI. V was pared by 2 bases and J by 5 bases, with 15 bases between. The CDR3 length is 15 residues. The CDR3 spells CASSPGRGALYGYTF. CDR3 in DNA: TGTGCCAGCTCACCAGGCCGCGGGGCGCTTTATGGCTACACCTTC.

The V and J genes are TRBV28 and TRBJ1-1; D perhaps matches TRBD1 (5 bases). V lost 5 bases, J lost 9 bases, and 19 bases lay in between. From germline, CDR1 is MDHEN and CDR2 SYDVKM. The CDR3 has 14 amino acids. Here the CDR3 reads CASSPLGVPQKAFF. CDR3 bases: TGTGCCAGCAGTCCGTTGGGGGTCCCCCAAAAAGCTTTCTTT.

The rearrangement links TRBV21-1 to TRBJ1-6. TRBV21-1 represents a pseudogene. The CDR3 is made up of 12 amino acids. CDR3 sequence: CASGTGGSPLHF. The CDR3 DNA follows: TGTGCCAGCGGGACCGGGGGTTCACCCCTCCACTTT.

CDR3 in amino acids: CASSPRTGMNTEAFF. The CDR3, as DNA: TGTGCCAGTAGTCCCCGGACAGGGATGAACACTGAAGCTTTCTTT. The chain joins TRBV19 to TRBJ1-1, with 8 bases matching TRBD1. The ends lost 5 bases at V and 0 bases at J; junction bases unmatched: 5. Germline values: CDR1 LNHDA, CDR2 SQIVND (reference sequence). This CDR3 is built from 15 residues.

CDR3 amino acids: CASRRLDGIYEQYF. DNA of the CDR3: TGTGCCAGCAGACGCTTGGACGGGATCTACGAGCAGTACTTC. V usage is TRBV2 and J usage is TRBJ2-7; tentatively, D is TRBD2 (5 bases). V was pared by 6 bases and J by 3 bases, with 15 bases between. The CDR3 has 14 amino acids. Germline values: CDR1 SNHLY, CDR2 FYNNEI.